Below are 12 T cell receptor beta chains sequenced from a single sample in a study of blood T cell repertoires in COVID-19 (dated by TCRdb to 2020 to 2021). The library relied on the immunoSEQ multiplex PCR assay. TCRdb stores this immuneACCESS table with in-frame sequences only. Part of the clones is absent; in the studies checked, under half of the shortfall reflects unresolved V genes, and no reason is known for the rest. Within this sample are roughly 220,000 clones, with around 87% of them counted one time only. Jointly, the top ten make up 3.5% of the sample. Input material: PBMCs or T cells enriched from blood (not recorded which). The receptor source for this set is a young woman in a cohort exposed to, infected with or recovered from COVID-19 (not recorded which).

The rearrangement links TRBV28 to TRBJ1-1, with no clear D. Trimming left V 1 base short and J 2 bases short, with 8 bases between. CDR3 size: 14 residues. Germline V gene data show CDR1 as MDHEN and CDR2 as SYDVKM. The CDR3 spells CASSLYPVNTEAFF. The CDR3, as DNA: TGTGCCAGCAGTTTATACCCGGTCAACACTGAAGCTTTCTTT.

The chain joins TRBV6-5 to TRBJ2-5; 7 bases align to TRBD2. Germline CDR1 is MNHEY and CDR2 is SVGAGI. Losses at the gene ends were 6 bases for V and 7 bases for J; bases not matched to a gene: 5. The CDR3 is 12 amino acids. The chain's CDR3 is CASRIPGGTQYF. CDR3 sequence (DNA): TGTGCCAGCAGGATCCCGGGGGGGACCCAGTACTTC.

This clone has just one count. This chain connects TRBV2 to TRBJ2-1; D uncertain. CDR1 is SNHLY and CDR2 is FYNNEI in the germline V gene. The CDR3 extends over 16 amino acids. The V end lost 4 bases, the J end lost 4 bases, and 17 bases lay between the germline ends. The CDR3 nucleotides are TGTGCCAGCAGTGCCCTAGGCACGAGTTTTTACAATGAGCAGTTCTTC. Translated, it gives CASSALGTSFYNEQFF.

The V gene is TRBV30, the J gene TRBJ2-1, with 7 positions matching TRBD2. V dropped 0 bases and J dropped 8; count of bases not matched to a gene: 10. The CDR3 extends over 15 amino acids. Germline V gene data show CDR1 as GTSNPN and CDR2 as SVGIG (reference sequence). CDR3 sequence reads: CAWSVQRGLWDEQFF. The CDR3 region has the DNA TGTGCCTGGAGTGTACAGCGGGGTCTGTGGGATGAGCAGTTCTTC.

V gene TRBV2 combines with J gene TRBJ1-1; the D gene is possibly TRBD1 (5 bases). CDR3 size: 15 residues. V shed 3 bases and J shed 1 base, with 12 bases lying between them. Germline V gene lookup returns CDR1 SNHLY and CDR2 FYNNEI. The DNA of the CDR3 is TGTGCCAGCAGTGAGGCTCTTACAGGGAACACTGAAGCTTTCTTT. As protein: CASSEALTGNTEAFF.

The V gene is TRBV19, the J gene TRBJ2-5; unclear D gene. Trimming took off 4 bases at V and 3 bases at J, with 3 bases between the two ends. This CDR3 has 11 residues. Germline-derived CDR1 and CDR2 are LNHDA and SQIVND (reference sequence). The CDR3 nucleotides read TGTGCCAGTAGTACCGAAGAGACCCAGTACTTC. Translated, it gives CASSTEETQYF.

This clone appeared a single time. V gene TRBV15 combines with J gene TRBJ2-1; 8 positions agree with TRBD1. The CDR3 contains 15 residues. J lost 1 base, V lost 4 bases, and 3 bases had no gene match. The V gene's germline CDR1 is LNHNV and CDR2 YYDKDF (reference sequence). The CDR3 bases are TGTGCCACCAGCACAAGACAGGGGTCCTACAATGAGCAGTTCTTC. Translated, it gives CATSTRQGSYNEQFF.

The CDR3 DNA sequence: TGCAGCGGGGCTGGGACAGCGGGTAGCGAGACCCAGTACTTC. It encodes CSGAGTAGSETQYF. J is TRBJ2-5 and V is TRBV29-1; possible D gene TRBD1, 7 bases. Germline V CDR1 and CDR2: SQVTM, ANQGSEA. CDR3 size: 14 residues. Trimming cost V 7 bases and J 5 bases, with 20 bases left between them.

This CDR3 is CASNRDTITDTQYF. In nucleotides, the CDR3 is TGTGCCAGCAACCGGGACACCATCACAGATACGCAGTATTTT. The genes are TRBV6-5 and TRBJ2-3; TRBD1 might be the D (6 bases). Trimming pared 7 bases from V and 2 bases from J, leaving 13 bases between. CDR3 length: 14 amino acids. Germline V gene lookup returns CDR1 MNHEY and CDR2 SVGAGI.

The V and J genes are TRBV14 and TRBJ2-5, with 8 nucleotides matching TRBD2. From germline, CDR1 is SGHDN and CDR2 FVKESK. The CDR3 contains 18 residues. V lost 3 bases and J lost 1; bases outside the gene matches: 13. CDR3 in amino acids: CASSHISSGGDFQETQYF. DNA of the CDR3: TGTGCCAGCAGCCACATATCCTCGGGGGGGGACTTCCAAGAGACCCAGTACTTC.

This chain links TRBV7-9 with TRBJ2-7, with 7 bases lining up with TRBD1. Trimming at V came to 5 bases and at J to 5 bases, leaving 9 bases not matched to a gene. The CDR3 extends over 14 amino acids. CDR1 and CDR2 from the germline V gene are SEHNR and FQNEAQ (reference sequence). In DNA form, the CDR3 reads TGTGCCAGCAGCACTCGACAGGGACGGGACGAGCAGTACTTC. It yields the protein CASSTRQGRDEQYF.

The chain combines TRBV5-1 with TRBJ2-7; weak D call: TRBD1 (5 bases). This CDR3 contains 13 residues. Germline CDR1 is SGHRS and CDR2 is YFSETQ. Trimming left V 3 bases short and J 7 bases short, with 14 bases between. The CDR3 spells CASSWGDSAEQYF. The CDR3 bases are TGCGCCAGCAGCTGGGGCGACTCCGCAGAGCAGTACTTC.